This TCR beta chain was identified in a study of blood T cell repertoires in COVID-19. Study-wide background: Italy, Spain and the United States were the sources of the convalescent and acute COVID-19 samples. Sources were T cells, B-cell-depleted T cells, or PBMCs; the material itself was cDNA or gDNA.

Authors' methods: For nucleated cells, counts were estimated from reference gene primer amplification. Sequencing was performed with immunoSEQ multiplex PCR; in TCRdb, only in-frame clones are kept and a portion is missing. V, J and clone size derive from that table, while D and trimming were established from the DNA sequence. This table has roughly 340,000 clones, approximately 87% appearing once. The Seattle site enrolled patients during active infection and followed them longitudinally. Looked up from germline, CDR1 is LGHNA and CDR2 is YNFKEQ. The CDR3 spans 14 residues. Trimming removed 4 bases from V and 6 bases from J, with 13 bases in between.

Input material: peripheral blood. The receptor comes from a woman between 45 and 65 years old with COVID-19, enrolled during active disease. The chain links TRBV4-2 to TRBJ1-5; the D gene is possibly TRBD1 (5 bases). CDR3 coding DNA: TGTGCCAGCAGCCTACTAGGGGAGGGTCAGCCCCAGCATTTT. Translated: CASSLLGEGQPQHF.